The 30 T cell receptor beta chains reported below all come from one sample, sequenced in a study of technical replicates of blood from four donors. TCRdb's copy holds only in-frame clones and misses some; the assay was immunoSEQ multiplex PCR. This table holds 79,000 or so clones, 80% to 95% found once. The sample comprised T cells isolated from PBMCs. These receptor sequences come from a human donor in good health.

The V gene is TRBV11-2, the J gene TRBJ2-7; a possible D gene is TRBD2 (5 bases). Trimming pared 5 bases from V and 0 bases from J, leaving 5 bases between. Germline CDR1 SGHAT, CDR2 FQNNGV. The CDR3 length is 12 residues. The CDR3 nucleotides are TGTGCCAGCAGCGGGAGCTCCTACGAGCAGTACTTC. Its translation: CASSGSSYEQYF.

The gene calls are TRBV7-9 and TRBJ2-3; 11 bases are a match to TRBD2. The length of the CDR3 is 15 residues. J gave up 2 bases and V 7 bases, and 5 bases lay outside the gene matches. Per germline, CDR1 SEHNR and CDR2 FQNEAQ (reference sequence). The CDR3 here is CASILGLADTDTQYF. In DNA form, the CDR3 reads TGTGCCAGCATCCTGGGACTAGCGGACACAGATACGCAGTATTTT.

The rearrangement links TRBV12-5 to TRBJ2-1, with 11 positions matching TRBD2. The trim removed 1 base at V and 10 bases at J, leaving 6 bases unmatched. CDR1 is LGHNT and CDR2 is FRNRAP in the germline V gene. This CDR3 is 15 amino acids long. The DNA of the CDR3 is TGTGCTAGTGGTTTGGGTAGCGGGAGGGCCGAAGAGCAGTTCTTC. Its translation: CASGLGSGRAEEQFF.

V is TRBV2 and J is TRBJ2-7; the match to TRBD1 covers 7 bases. Germline trimming cut 6 bases from V and 5 bases from J; bases unmatched to any gene: 4. The germline gives CDR1 SNHLY, CDR2 FYNNEI. The CDR3 has 12 amino acids. The DNA of the CDR3 is TGTGCCAGCAGAAGGGGGCTGAACGAGCAGTACTTC. This gives the protein CASRRGLNEQYF.

The chain carries TRBV14 and TRBJ1-4, with TRBD1 as a possible D gene (6 bases). The CDR3 runs to 17 residues. Germline-derived CDR1 and CDR2 are SGHDN and FVKESK. V shed 4 bases and J shed 1 base, with 16 bases lying between them. The CDR3 DNA reads TGTGCCAGCAGCCCGTATGGGACATCAGTAACTAATGAAAAACTGTTTTTT. It yields the protein CASSPYGTSVTNEKLFF.

This clone came up once. The chain combines TRBV13 with TRBJ2-7; D unclear. V was trimmed by 5 bases and J by 1 base, leaving 6 bases between them. Germline CDR1 and CDR2: PRHDT and FYEKMQ (reference sequence). This CDR3 contains 12 residues. In DNA form, the CDR3 reads TGTGCCAGCAGCCTACTATCCTACGAGCAGTACTTC. It is translated as CASSLLSYEQYF.

This clone occurred once. The J gene is TRBJ2-1, the V gene TRBV7-9; 7 positions match TRBD2. Germline CDR1 and CDR2: SEHNR and FQNEAQ (reference sequence). Trimming at V came to 8 bases and at J to 7 bases, leaving 11 bases not matched to a gene. The CDR3 loop spans 14 amino acids. Here the CDR3 DNA reads TGTGCCAGCGGGGAGTTTGGCGGGAGAAATGAGCAGTTCTTC. It codes for CASGEFGGRNEQFF.

V usage is TRBV6-5 and J usage is TRBJ1-4; 8 bases match TRBD1. Germline V gene data show CDR1 as MNHEY and CDR2 as SVGAGI. There are 14 residues in the CDR3. Trimming at V came to 4 bases and at J to 11 bases, leaving 9 bases not matched to a gene. The CDR3 bases are TGTGCCAGCAGTTCCGGGACAGGAGCTTTTAAACTGTTTTTT. Its translation: CASSSGTGAFKLFF.

The genes are TRBV4-3 and TRBJ1-5; D unresolved. Trimming pared 0 bases from V and 5 bases from J, leaving 14 bases between. The germline V gene has CDR1 LGHNA and CDR2 YSLEER. This CDR3 has 16 residues. CDR3 in DNA: TGCGCCAGCAGCCAAGATCTTGGGCAGGCCCATCAGCCCCAGCATTTT. It yields the protein CASSQDLGQAHQPQHF.

The rearrangement joins TRBV30 to TRBJ2-2, with D uncertain. V was trimmed by 2 bases and J by 4 bases, leaving 8 bases between them. The length of the CDR3 is 13 residues. Germline V gene sequence: CDR1 GTSNPN, CDR2 SVGIG (reference sequence). The CDR3 coding sequence is TGTGCCTGGAGTTCGCTATCCACCGGGGAGCTGTTTTTT. Translating it yields CAWSSLSTGELFF. The whole variable domain, remainder taken from reference TRBV30 and TRBJ2-2, is SQTIHQWPATLVQPVGSPLSLECTVEGTSNPNLYWYRQAAGRGLQLLFYSVGIGQISSEVPQNLSASRPQDRQFILSSKKLLLSDSGFYLCAWSSLSTGELFFGEGSRLTVL.

The rearrangement uses TRBV29-1 and TRBJ2-7; D remains unclear. Between the trimmed V and J ends, which lost 4 bases and 1 base, there was a span of 14 bases. The V gene's germline CDR1 is SQVTM and CDR2 ANQGSEA. This CDR3 contains 14 residues. CDR3: CSVVSFSPSYEQYF. DNA of the CDR3: TGCAGCGTTGTCTCCTTCAGTCCTTCCTACGAGCAGTACTTC.

This rearrangement joins TRBV5-1 to TRBJ2-7, with 9 bases fitting TRBD1. The CDR3 has 13 amino acids. V shed 4 bases and J 6 bases; nucleotides not matched to a gene: 5. Germline CDR1 and CDR2: SGHRS and YFSETQ. The CDR3 region is CASSRDRALEQYF. The CDR3 DNA reads TGCGCCAGCAGCCGGGACAGGGCGCTCGAGCAGTACTTC. The whole variable domain, remainder taken from reference TRBV5-1 and TRBJ2-7, is KAGVTQTPRYLIKTRGQQVTLSCSPISGHRSVSWYQQTPGQGLQFLFEYFSETQRNKGNFPGRFSGRQFSNSRSEMNVSTLELGDSALYLCASSRDRALEQYFGPGTRLTVT.

The rearrangement links TRBV7-2 to TRBJ1-1; D unresolved. The V end was cut by 1 base, the J end by 10 bases, with 13 bases between. From germline, CDR1 is SGHTA and CDR2 FQGNSA. CDR3 size: 13 residues. This chain's CDR3 is CASSLGTARGAFF. The CDR3 region has the DNA TGTGCCAGCAGCTTAGGTACCGCGCGGGGAGCTTTCTTT.

The rearrangement joins TRBV10-2 to TRBJ2-3; 9 bases align to TRBD2. Losses at the gene ends were 4 bases for V and 7 bases for J; bases not matched to a gene: 3. This CDR3 spans 13 amino acids. From germline, CDR1 is WSHSY and CDR2 SAAADI. The CDR3 region is CASSGGLANTQYF. The CDR3 DNA reads TGCGCCAGCAGTGGGGGACTAGCTAATACGCAGTATTTT.

This rearrangement joins TRBV28 to TRBJ1-2, with D tentatively TRBD1 (5 bases). Germline V lookup: CDR1 MDHEN, CDR2 SYDVKM. V dropped 6 bases and J dropped 1 base, with 9 bases sitting between them. This CDR3 has 13 amino acids. The CDR3 coding sequence is TGTGCCAGCAGGTTGGACAATAACTATGGCTACACCTTC. Translated, it gives CASRLDNNYGYTF.

This chain uses TRBV30 with TRBJ2-1, with 7 bases that match TRBD2. The junction had 3 bases not matched to a gene; V was cut back by 1 base and J by 0 bases. Germline-derived CDR1 and CDR2 are GTSNPN and SVGIG (reference sequence). The CDR3 runs to 15 residues. The CDR3 region has the DNA TGTGCCTGGAGTGCGGGGACTATCTCCTACAATGAGCAGTTCTTC. Encoded protein: CAWSAGTISYNEQFF.

The V call is TRBV13, the J call TRBJ2-5; 7 bases agree with TRBD2. V lost 3 bases and J lost 1; bases outside the gene matches: 2. The CDR3 has 14 residues. Per the germline V gene, CDR1 is PRHDT and CDR2 is FYEKMQ (reference sequence). The CDR3 sequence: CASSLIAGQETQYF. The CDR3 bases are TGTGCCAGCAGCTTGATAGCGGGCCAAGAGACCCAGTACTTC.

This chain connects TRBV6-5 to TRBJ1-1, with D maybe TRBD1 (6 bases). Germline CDR1 and CDR2: MNHEY and SVGAGI. V lost 2 bases and J lost 3, with 10 bases in between. The CDR3 has 14 residues. The CDR3 nucleotides are TGTGCCAGCAGTTACGCTTACAGGGACACTGAAGCTTTCTTT. Translation: CASSYAYRDTEAFF.

The rearrangement uses TRBV20-1 and TRBJ2-1; D is undetermined. Germline-derived CDR1 and CDR2 are DFQATT and SNEGSKA (reference sequence). There are 10 residues in the CDR3. CDR3: CSSELNEQFF. CDR3 bases: TGCAGCTCGGAGTTGAATGAGCAGTTCTTC.

V is TRBV5-4 and J is TRBJ1-3, with D hard to call. Per the germline V gene, CDR1 is SGHNT and CDR2 is YYREEE (reference sequence). Trimming removed 2 bases at V and 0 bases at J, with 6 bases between. CDR3 length: 14 amino acids. The CDR3 DNA reads TGTGCCAGCAGCTTAATGAGCTCTGGAAACACCATATATTTT. Protein: CASSLMSSGNTIYF. The full variable domain, its missing parts supplied by reference TRBV5-4 and TRBJ1-3, is ETGVTQSPTHLIKTRGQQVTLRCSSQSGHNTVSWYQQALGQGPQFIFQYYREEENGRGNFPPRFSGLQFPNYSSELNVNALELDDSALYLCASSLMSSGNTIYFGEGSWLTVV.

V is TRBV11-2 and J is TRBJ2-5; the match to TRBD1 covers 7 bases. CDR3 length: 12 amino acids. The trim removed 5 bases at V and 10 bases at J, leaving 7 bases unmatched. Per the germline V gene, CDR1 is SGHAT and CDR2 is FQNNGV. CDR3: CASSINRGIQYF. The CDR3 bases are TGTGCCAGCAGCATTAACAGGGGTATCCAGTACTTC.

This clone was picked up one time. This sequence joins TRBV2 and TRBJ2-1; 9 positions match TRBD2. This CDR3 has 15 amino acids. With 3 bases clipped from V and 8 bases from J, the junction kept 8 bases outside the gene matches. Germline assignment: CDR1 SNHLY and CDR2 FYNNEI. The CDR3 reads CASSEGLASVYEQFF. CDR3 in DNA: TGTGCCAGCAGTGAGGGACTAGCTTCGGTCTATGAGCAGTTCTTC.

This clone showed up just once. The rearrangement links TRBV15 to TRBJ1-2, with 8 positions matching TRBD1. Germline V gives CDR1 LNHNV, CDR2 YYDKDF (reference sequence). V shed 4 bases, J shed 2 bases, and the junction held 3 bases outside the gene matches. The CDR3 loop spans 14 amino acids. The CDR3 reads CATSTDRGNYGYTF. As DNA, the CDR3 is TGTGCCACCAGCACTGACAGGGGAAACTATGGCTACACCTTC.

The CDR3 region is CASSFSGTYNEQFF. The CDR3 DNA reads as TGTGCCAGCAGCTTTAGCGGTACCTACAATGAGCAGTTCTTC. The V and J genes are TRBV11-2 and TRBJ2-1, with TRBD2 as a possible D gene (6 bases). This CDR3 is built from 14 residues. Deletions cut 3 bases from V and 2 bases from J, with 8 bases between. CDR1 and CDR2 (germline): SGHAT, FQNNGV.

CDR3 coding DNA: TGTGCCAGTAGCAGGACAGCCGATAGCAATCAGCCCCAGCATTTT. Translation: CASSRTADSNQPQHF. This chain joins TRBV19 and TRBJ1-5; tentatively, D is TRBD1 (6 bases). CDR3 length: 15 amino acids. Germline CDR1 reads LNHDA; CDR2 reads SQIVND (reference sequence). Trimming cost V 6 bases and J 0 bases, with 12 bases left between them.

The chain couples TRBV9 to TRBJ2-2; 8 bases are shared with TRBD1. The J segment lost 1 base and the V segment lost 0 bases, leaving 2 bases of the junction unmatched. The CDR3 loop spans 16 amino acids. Germline CDR1 and CDR2: SGDLS and YYNGEE. The DNA of the CDR3 is TGTGCCAGCAGCGTAGTTGGGACAGGGAACACCGGGGAGCTGTTTTTT. Translation gives CASSVVGTGNTGELFF.

This rearrangement joins TRBV2 to TRBJ2-5; 11 positions match TRBD1. V trimming: 6 bases; J trimming: 5 bases; junction bases outside the gene matches: 5. The CDR3 has 14 residues. From germline, CDR1 is SNHLY and CDR2 FYNNEI. The CDR3 nucleotides are TGTGCCAGCAGGCCGGACAGGGGGCACGAGACCCAGTACTTC. It translates to CASRPDRGHETQYF.

The J gene is TRBJ1-1, the V gene TRBV28; perhaps TRBD1 as D (6 bases). V was shortened by 1 base and J by 4 bases, with 10 bases between the two germline ends. This CDR3 comprises 14 residues. The V gene's germline CDR1 is MDHEN and CDR2 SYDVKM. CDR3 nucleotide sequence: TGTGCCAGCAGTTTATTAGGGGGGGGCACTGAAGCTTTCTTT. This encodes CASSLLGGGTEAFF. The variable domain in full, with the rest retrieved from reference TRBV28 and TRBJ1-1, is DVKVTQSSRYLVKRTGEKVFLECVQDMDHENMFWYRQDPGLGLRLIYFSYDVKMKEKGDIPEGYSVSREKKERFSLILESASTNQTSMYLCASSLLGGGTEAFFGQGTRLTVV.

The sample holds one count of this clone. V and J are TRBV6-6 and TRBJ1-1; D is unclear. The length of the CDR3 is 13 residues. V dropped 2 bases and J dropped 7 bases, with 11 bases sitting between them. Germline assignment: CDR1 MNHNY and CDR2 SVGAGI (reference sequence). The CDR3 loop is CASSYPHSFEAFF. For the CDR3, the DNA is TGTGCCAGCAGTTACCCACACAGCTTTGAAGCTTTCTTT.

This chain connects TRBV14 to TRBJ1-2; the match to TRBD1 covers 8 bases. The length of the CDR3 is 14 residues. The germline CDR1 and CDR2 sequences are SGHDN and FVKESK. V lost 4 bases, J lost 4 bases, and 5 bases stayed unmatched. The CDR3 protein is CASSRSTGAYGYTF. CDR3 nucleotides: TGTGCCAGCAGCCGTTCGACAGGGGCCTATGGCTACACCTTC. Full variable domain (outside the CDR3, taken from reference TRBV14 and TRBJ1-2): EAGVTQFPSHSVIEKGQTVTLRCDPISGHDNLYWYRRVMGKEIKFLLHFVKESKQDESGMPNNRFLAERTGGTYSTLKVQPAELEDSGVYFCASSRSTGAYGYTFGSGTRLTVV.